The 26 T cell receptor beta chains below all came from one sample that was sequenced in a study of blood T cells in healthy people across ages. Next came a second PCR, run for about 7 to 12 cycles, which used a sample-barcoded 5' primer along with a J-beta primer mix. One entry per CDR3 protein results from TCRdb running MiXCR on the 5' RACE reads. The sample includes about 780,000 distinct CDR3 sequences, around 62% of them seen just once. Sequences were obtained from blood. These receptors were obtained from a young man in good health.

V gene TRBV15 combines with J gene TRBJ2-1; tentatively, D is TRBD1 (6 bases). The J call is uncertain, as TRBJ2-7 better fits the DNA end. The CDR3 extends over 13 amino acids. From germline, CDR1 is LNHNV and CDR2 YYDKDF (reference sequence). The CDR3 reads CATSRGHSYEQYF. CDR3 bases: TGTGCCACCAGCAGGGGACACTCCTACGAGCAGTACTTC.

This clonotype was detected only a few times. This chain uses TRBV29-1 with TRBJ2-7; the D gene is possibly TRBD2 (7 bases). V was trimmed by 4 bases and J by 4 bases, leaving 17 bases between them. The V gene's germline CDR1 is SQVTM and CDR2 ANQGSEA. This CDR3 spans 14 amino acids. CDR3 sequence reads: CSVASRGLGYEQYF. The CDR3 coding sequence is TGCAGCGTTGCTTCGCGGGGGCTTGGGTACGAGCAGTACTTC.

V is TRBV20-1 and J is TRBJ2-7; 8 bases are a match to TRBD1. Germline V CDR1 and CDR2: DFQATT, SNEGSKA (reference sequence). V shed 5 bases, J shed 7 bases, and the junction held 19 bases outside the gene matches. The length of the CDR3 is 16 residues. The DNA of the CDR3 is TGCAGTGCTTTCGGGACAGGCCTTATCGTTTCTTGGGAGCAGTACTTC. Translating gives CSAFGTGLIVSWEQYF.

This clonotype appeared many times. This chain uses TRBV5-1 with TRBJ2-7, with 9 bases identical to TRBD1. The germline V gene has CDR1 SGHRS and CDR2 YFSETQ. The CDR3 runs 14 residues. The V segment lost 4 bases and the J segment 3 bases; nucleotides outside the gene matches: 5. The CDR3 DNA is TGCGCCAGCAGCCCCCCGGGACAGGGCTACGAGCAGTACTTC. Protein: CASSPPGQGYEQYF.

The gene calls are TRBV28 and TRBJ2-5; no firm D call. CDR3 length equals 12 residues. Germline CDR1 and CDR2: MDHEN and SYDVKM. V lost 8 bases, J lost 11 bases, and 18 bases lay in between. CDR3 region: CASRRAEVGQYF. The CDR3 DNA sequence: TGTGCCAGCCGTCGGGCCGAGGTTGGACAGTACTTC.

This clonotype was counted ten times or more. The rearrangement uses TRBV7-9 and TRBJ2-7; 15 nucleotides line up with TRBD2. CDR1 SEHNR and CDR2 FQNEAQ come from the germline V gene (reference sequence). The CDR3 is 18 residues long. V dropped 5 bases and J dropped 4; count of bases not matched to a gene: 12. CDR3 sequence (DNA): TGTGCCAGCAGCGGACGGACTAGCGGGGGGGACCTCCCATACGAGCAGTACTTC. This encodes CASSGRTSGGDLPYEQYF. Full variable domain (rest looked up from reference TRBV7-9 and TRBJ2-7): DTGVSQNPRHKITKRGQNVTFRCDPISEHNRLYWYRQTLGQGPEFLTYFQNEAQLEKSRLLSDRFSAERPKGSFSTLEIQRTEQGDSAMYLCASSGRTSGGDLPYEQYFGPGTRLTVT.

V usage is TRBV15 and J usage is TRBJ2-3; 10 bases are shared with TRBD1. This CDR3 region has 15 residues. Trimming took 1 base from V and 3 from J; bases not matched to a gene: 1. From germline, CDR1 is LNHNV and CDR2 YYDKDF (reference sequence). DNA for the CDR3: TGTGCCACCAGCAGAGCGGGACAGGGGACAGATACGCAGTATTTT. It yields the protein CATSRAGQGTDTQYF.

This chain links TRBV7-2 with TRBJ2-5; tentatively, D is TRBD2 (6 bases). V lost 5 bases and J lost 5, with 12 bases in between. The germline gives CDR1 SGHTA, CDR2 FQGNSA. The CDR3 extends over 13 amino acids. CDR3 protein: CASSRERSETQYF. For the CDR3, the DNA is TGTGCCAGCAGCCGGGAGAGGTCCGAGACCCAGTACTTC. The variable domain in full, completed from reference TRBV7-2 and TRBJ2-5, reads GAGVSQSPSNKVTEKGKDVELRCDPISGHTALYWYRQSLGQGLEFLIYFQGNSAPDKSGLPSDRFSAERTGGSVSTLTIQRTQQEDSAVYLCASSRERSETQYFGPGTRLLVL.

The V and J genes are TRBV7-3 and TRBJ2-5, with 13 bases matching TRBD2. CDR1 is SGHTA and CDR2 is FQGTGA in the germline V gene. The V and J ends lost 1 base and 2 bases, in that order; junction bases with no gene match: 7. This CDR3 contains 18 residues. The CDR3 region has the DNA TGTGCCAGCAGCTTAAGTACTAGCGGGGGGGCAGGACAAGAGACCCAGTACTTC. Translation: CASSLSTSGGAGQETQYF.

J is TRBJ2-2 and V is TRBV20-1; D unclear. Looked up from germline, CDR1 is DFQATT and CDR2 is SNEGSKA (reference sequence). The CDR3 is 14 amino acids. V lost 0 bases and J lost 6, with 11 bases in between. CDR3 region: CSARDSMAPGELFF. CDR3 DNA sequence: TGCAGTGCTAGAGATAGTATGGCCCCCGGGGAGCTGTTTTTT.

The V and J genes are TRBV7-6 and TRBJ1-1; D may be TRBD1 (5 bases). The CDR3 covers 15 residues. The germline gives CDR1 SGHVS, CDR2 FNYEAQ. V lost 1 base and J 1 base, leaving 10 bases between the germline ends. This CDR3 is CASSLEAGTNTEAFF. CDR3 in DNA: TGTGCCAGCAGCTTAGAAGCAGGGACGAACACTGAAGCTTTCTTT.

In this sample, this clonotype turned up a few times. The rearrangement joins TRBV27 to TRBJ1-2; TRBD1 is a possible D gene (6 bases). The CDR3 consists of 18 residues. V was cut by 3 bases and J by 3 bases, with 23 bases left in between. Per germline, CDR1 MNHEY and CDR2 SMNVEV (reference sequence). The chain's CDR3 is CASSLQGRGIGWYYGYTF. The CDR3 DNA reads TGTGCCAGCAGTTTGCAGGGGCGTGGTATCGGTTGGTACTATGGCTACACCTTC.

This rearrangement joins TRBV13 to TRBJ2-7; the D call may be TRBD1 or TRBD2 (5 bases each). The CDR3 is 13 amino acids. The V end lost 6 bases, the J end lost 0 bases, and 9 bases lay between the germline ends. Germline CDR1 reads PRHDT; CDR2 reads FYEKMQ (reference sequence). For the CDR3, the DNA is TGTGCCAGCAGGCCTGGGGGCTCCTACGAGCAGTACTTC. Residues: CASRPGGSYEQYF.

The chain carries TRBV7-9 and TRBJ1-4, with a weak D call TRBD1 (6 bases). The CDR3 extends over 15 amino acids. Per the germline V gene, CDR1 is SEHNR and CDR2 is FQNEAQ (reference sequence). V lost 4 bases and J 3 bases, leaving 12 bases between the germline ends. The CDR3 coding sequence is TGTGCCAGCAGCTCGTACAGGGACCCTAATGAAAAACTGTTTTTT. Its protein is CASSSYRDPNEKLFF. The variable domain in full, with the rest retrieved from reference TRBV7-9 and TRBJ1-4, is DTGVSQNPRHKITKRGQNVTFRCDPISEHNRLYWYRQTLGQGPEFLTYFQNEAQLEKSRLLSDRFSAERPKGSFSTLEIQRTEQGDSAMYLCASSSYRDPNEKLFFGSGTQLSVL.

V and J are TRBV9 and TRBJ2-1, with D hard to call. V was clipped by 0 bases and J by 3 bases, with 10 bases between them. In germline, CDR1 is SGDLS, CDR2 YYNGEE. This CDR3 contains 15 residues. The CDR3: CASSVARDFYNEQFF. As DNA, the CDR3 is TGTGCCAGCAGCGTAGCTCGTGACTTCTACAATGAGCAGTTCTTC.

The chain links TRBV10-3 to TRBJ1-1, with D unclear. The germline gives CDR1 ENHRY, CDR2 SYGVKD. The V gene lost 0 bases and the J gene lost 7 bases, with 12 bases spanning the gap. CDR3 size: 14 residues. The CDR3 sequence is CAISESRGTDEAFF. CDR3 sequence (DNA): TGTGCCATCAGTGAGTCTCGAGGAACCGATGAAGCTTTCTTT.

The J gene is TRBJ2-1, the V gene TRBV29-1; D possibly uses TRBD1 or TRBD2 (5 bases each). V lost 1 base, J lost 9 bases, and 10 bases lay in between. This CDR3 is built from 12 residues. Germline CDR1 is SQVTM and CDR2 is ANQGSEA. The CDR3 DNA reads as TGCAGCGTTGAAGGAGGGGCCGGTGAGCAGTTCTTC. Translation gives CSVEGGAGEQFF.

The CDR3 sequence is CASSVAPGPIYEQYF. CDR3 nucleotide sequence: TGTGCCAGCAGCGTAGCTCCGGGGCCTATTTACGAGCAGTACTTC. The chain links TRBV9 to TRBJ2-7; D tentatively reads TRBD1 or TRBD2 (5 bases each). CDR3 length: 15 residues. Germline CDR1 is SGDLS and CDR2 is YYNGEE. Trimming took 0 bases from V and 4 from J, leaving 14 bases between them.

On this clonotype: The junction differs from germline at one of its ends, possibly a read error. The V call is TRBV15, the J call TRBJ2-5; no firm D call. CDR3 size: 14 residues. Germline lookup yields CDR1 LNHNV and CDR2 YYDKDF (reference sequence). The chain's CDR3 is CATSDLEYQETQYF. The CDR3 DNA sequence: TGTGCCACCAGCGATCTAGAGTACCAAGAGACTCAGTACTTC. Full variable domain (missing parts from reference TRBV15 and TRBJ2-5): DAMVIQNPRYQVTQFGKPVTLSCSQTLNHNVMYWYQQKSSQAPKLLFHYYDKDFNNEADTPDNFQSRRPNTSFCFLDIRSPGLGDTAMYLCATSDLEYQETQYFGPGTRLLVL.

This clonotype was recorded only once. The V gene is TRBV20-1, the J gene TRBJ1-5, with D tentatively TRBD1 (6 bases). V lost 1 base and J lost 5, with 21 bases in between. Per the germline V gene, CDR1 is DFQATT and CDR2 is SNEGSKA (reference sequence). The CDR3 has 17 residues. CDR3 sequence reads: CSARVGDSRGLYQPQHF. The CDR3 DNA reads TGCAGTGCTAGAGTAGGTGACAGCCGGGGGCTCTATCAGCCCCAGCATTTT.

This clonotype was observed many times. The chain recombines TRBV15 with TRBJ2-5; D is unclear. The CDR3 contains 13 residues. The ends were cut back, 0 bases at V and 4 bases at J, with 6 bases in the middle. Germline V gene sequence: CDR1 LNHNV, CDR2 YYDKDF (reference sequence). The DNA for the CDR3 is TGTGCCACCAGCAGAGATCGTGGAGAGACCCAGTACTTC. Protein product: CATSRDRGETQYF.

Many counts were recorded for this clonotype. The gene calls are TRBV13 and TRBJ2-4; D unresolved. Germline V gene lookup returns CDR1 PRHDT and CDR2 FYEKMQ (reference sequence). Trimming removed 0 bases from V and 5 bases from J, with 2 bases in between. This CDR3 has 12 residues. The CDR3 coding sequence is TGTGCCAGCAGCTTAGGGGAAAACATTCAGTACTTC. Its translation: CASSLGENIQYF.

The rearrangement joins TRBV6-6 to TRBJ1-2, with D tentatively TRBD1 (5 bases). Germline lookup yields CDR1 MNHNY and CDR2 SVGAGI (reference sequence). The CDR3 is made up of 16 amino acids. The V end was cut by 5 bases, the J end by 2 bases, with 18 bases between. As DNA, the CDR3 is TGTGCCAGCAGTCAATCCGGGGGTTCGGGGAACTATGGCTACACCTTC. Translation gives CASSQSGGSGNYGYTF.

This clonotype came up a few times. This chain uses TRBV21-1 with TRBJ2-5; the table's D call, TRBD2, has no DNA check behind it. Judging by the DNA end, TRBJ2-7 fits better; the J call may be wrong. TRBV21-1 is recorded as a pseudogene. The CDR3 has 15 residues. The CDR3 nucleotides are TGTGCCAGCAGCAAAGCAGGCCCAAGGACCTCCGAGCAGTACTTC. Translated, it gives CASSKAGPRTSEQYF.

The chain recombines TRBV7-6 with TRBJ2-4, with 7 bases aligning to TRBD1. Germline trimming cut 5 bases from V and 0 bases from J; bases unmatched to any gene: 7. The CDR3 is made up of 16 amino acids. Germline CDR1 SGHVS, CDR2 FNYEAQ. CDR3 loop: CASSDRTGLAKNIQYF. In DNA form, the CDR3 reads TGTGCCAGCAGCGATAGGACAGGCCTAGCCAAAAACATTCAGTACTTC. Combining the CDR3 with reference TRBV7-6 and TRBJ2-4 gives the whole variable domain GAGVSQSPRYKVTKRGQDVALRCDPISGHVSLYWYRQALGQGPEFLTYFNYEAQQDKSGLPNDRFSAERPEGSISTLTIQRTEQRDSAMYRCASSDRTGLAKNIQYFGAGTRLSVL.

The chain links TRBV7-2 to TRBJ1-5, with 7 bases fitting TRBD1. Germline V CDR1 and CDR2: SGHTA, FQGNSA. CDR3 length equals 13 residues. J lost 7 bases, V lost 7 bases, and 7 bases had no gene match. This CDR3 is CASTYRGGQPQHF. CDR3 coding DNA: TGTGCCAGCACCTACAGGGGAGGGCAGCCCCAGCATTTT.